This T cell receptor (beta chain) was obtained from a study of T cells after yellow fever vaccination. TCRdb passed the 5' RACE reads through MiXCR, listing each CDR3 protein once. The repertoire includes fewer than 350,000 distinct CDR3 sequences, about 9.5% of them detected once, and roughly 17% sits in the top ten. V was pared by 6 bases and J by 9 bases, with 12 bases between. The germline gives CDR1 LGHNT, CDR2 FRNRAP. This CDR3 is 12 amino acids long. This TCR derives from a man aged 18 to 30 who received the YFV17D yellow fever vaccine. J is TRBJ2-1 and V is TRBV12-5; maybe TRBD2 (5 bases). The specimen comprised PBMCs, sampled on the day of the first yellow fever vaccination. CDR3 amino acids: CASGPGEGEQFF. The CDR3 DNA sequence: TGTGCTAGTGGCCCAGGAGAGGGTGAGCAGTTCTTC.